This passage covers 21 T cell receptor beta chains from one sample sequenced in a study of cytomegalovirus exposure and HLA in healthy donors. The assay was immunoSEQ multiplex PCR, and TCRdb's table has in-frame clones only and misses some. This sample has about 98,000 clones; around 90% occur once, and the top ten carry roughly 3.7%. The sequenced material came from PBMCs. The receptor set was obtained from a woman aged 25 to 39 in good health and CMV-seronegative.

The CDR3 coding sequence is TGTGCCAGCAGCCCCGGACAGGGGCGGCGATTAACCTTC. Encoded protein: CASSPGQGRRLTF. The chain couples TRBV5-6 to TRBJ1-2; 9 bases agree with TRBD1. With 4 bases clipped from V and 14 bases from J, the junction kept 12 bases outside the gene matches. The CDR3 runs to 13 residues. From germline, CDR1 is SGHDT and CDR2 YYEEEE.

The CDR3 is CASSPMAGGADTQYF. The CDR3 DNA reads TGTGCCAGCAGCCCGATGGCGGGAGGGGCAGATACGCAGTATTTT. The rearrangement links TRBV7-9 to TRBJ2-3, with 9 nucleotides matching TRBD2. The germline gives CDR1 SEHNR, CDR2 FQNEAQ (reference sequence). The CDR3 spans 15 residues. With V trimmed by 5 bases and J by 4 bases, 7 bases remained unmatched. The whole variable domain, remainder taken from reference TRBV7-9 and TRBJ2-3, is DTGVSQNPRHKITKRGQNVTFRCDPISEHNRLYWYRQTLGQGPEFLTYFQNEAQLEKSRLLSDRFSAERPKGSFSTLEIQRTEQGDSAMYLCASSPMAGGADTQYFGPGTRLTVL.

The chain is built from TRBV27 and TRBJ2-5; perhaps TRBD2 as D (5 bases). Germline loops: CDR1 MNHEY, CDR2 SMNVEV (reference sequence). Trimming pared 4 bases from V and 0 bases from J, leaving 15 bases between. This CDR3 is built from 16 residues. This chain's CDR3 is CASSSAGLINQETQYF. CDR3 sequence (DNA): TGTGCCAGCAGTTCCGCCGGACTGATTAACCAAGAGACCCAGTACTTC.

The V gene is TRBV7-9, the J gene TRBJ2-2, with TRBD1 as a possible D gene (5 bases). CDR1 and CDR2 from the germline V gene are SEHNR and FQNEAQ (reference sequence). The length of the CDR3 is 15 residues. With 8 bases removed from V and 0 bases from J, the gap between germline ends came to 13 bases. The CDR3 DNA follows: TGTGCCAGCCCAGGGCGCCCACCGAACACCGGGGAGCTGTTTTTT. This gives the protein CASPGRPPNTGELFF.

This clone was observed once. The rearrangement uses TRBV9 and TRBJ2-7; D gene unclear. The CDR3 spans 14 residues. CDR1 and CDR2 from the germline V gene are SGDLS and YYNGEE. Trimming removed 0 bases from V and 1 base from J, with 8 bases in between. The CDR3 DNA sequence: TGTGCCAGCAGCGTAGGGAGTCGATCCTACGAGCAGTACTTC. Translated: CASSVGSRSYEQYF.

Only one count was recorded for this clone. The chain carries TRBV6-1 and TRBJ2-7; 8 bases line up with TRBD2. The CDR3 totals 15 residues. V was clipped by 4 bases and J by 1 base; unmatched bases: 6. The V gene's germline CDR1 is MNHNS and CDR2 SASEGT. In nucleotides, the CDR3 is TGTGCCAGCAGTGCCCTCGGGAGGGGGTCCTACGAGCAGTACTTC. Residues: CASSALGRGSYEQYF.

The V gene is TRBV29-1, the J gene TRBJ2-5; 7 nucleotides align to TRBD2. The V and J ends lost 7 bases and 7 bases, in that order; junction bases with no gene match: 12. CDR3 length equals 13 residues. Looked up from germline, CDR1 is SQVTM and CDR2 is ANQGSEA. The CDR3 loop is CSGGGTTDGTQYF. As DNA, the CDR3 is TGCAGCGGGGGTGGGACTACCGACGGGACCCAGTACTTC.

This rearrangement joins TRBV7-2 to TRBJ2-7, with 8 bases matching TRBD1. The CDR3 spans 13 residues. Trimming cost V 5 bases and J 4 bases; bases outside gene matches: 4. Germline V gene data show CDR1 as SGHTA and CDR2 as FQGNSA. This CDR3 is CASSDRGSYEQYF. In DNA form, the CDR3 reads TGTGCCAGCAGCGACAGGGGCTCTTACGAGCAGTACTTC.

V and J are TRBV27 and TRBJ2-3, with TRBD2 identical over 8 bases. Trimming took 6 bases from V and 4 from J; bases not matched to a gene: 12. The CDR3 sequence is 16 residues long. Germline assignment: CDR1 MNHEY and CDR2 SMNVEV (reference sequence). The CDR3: CASSTYLGGGSDTQYF. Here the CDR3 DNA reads TGTGCCAGCAGCACGTATCTTGGCGGGGGGTCAGATACGCAGTATTTT.

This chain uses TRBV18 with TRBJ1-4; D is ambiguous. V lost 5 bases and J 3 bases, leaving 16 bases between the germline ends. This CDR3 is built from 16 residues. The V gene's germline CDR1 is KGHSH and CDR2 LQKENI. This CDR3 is CASSERRPAANEKLFF. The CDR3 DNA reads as TGTGCCAGCTCAGAGAGGAGACCAGCCGCTAATGAAAAACTGTTTTTT.

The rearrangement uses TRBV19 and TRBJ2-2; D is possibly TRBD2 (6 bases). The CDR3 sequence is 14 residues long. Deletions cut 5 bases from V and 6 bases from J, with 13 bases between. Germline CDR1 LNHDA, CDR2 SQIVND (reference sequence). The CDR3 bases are TGTGCCAGTAGTCCAGTCGGGGGTTCCGGGGAGCTGTTTTTT. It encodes CASSPVGGSGELFF.

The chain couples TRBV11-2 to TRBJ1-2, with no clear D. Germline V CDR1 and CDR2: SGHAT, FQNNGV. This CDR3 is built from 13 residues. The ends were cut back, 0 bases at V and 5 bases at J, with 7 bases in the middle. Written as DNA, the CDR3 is TGTGCCAGCAGCTTAGATCGAGAGTATGGCTACACCTTC. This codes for CASSLDREYGYTF.

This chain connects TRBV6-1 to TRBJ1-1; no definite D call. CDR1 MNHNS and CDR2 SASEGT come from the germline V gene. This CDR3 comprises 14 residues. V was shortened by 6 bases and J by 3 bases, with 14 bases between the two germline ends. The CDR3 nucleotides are TGTGCCAGCAGCCCGTCCGCCGGGGACACTGAAGCTTTCTTT. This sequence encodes CASSPSAGDTEAFF.

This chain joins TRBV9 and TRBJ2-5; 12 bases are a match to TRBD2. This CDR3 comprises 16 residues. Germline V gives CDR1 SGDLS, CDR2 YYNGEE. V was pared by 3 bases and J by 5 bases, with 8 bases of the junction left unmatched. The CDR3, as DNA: TGTGCCAGCAGCGAGGGGGGACTAGCGGGCGCGGAGACCCAGTACTTC. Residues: CASSEGGLAGAETQYF.

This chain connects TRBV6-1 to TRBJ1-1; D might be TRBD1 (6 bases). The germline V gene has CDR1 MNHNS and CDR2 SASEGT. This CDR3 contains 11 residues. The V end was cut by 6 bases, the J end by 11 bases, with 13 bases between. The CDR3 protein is CASRQGGWAFF. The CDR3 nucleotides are TGTGCCAGCAGACAGGGTGGTTGGGCTTTCTTT.

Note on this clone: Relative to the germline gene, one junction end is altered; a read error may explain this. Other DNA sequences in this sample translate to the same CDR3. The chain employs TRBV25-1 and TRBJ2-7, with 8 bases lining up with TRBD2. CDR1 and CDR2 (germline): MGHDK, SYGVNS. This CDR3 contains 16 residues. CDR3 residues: CASSEYMKAGVYEQYF. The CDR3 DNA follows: TGTGCCAGCAGCGAATATATGAAAGCGGGGGTTTACGAGCAGTACTTC.

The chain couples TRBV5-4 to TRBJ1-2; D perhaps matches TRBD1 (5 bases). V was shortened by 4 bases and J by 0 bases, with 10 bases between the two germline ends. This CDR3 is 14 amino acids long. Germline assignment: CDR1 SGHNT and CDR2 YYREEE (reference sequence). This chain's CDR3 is CASSPRQPNYGYTF. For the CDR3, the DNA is TGTGCCAGCAGCCCCCGACAGCCTAACTATGGCTACACCTTC.

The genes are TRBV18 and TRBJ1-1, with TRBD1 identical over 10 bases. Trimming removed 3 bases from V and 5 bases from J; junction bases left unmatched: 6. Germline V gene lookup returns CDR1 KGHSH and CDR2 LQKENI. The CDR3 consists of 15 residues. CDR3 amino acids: CASSPPGTGETEAFF. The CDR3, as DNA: TGTGCCAGCTCACCCCCCGGGACAGGGGAGACTGAAGCTTTCTTT.

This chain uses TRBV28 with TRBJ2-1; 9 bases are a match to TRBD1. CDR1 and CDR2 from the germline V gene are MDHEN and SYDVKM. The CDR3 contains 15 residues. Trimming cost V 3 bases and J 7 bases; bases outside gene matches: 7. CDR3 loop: CASSFNRGHWNEQFF. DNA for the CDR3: TGTGCCAGCAGTTTCAACAGGGGGCACTGGAATGAGCAGTTCTTC.

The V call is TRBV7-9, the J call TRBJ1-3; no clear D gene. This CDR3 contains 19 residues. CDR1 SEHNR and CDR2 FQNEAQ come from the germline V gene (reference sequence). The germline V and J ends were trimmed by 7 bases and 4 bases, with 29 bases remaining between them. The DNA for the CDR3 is TGTGCCAGCACTAAATCGAACGGGTTGGGGAGATCGAAGGGAAACACCATATATTTT. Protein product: CASTKSNGLGRSKGNTIYF.

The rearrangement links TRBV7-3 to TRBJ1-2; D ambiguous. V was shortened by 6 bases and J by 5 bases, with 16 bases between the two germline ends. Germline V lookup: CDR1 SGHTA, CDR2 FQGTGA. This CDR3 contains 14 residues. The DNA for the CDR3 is TGTGCCAGCAGTCACCCCGGCCGAGCGTATGGCTACACCTTC. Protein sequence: CASSHPGRAYGYTF.